These 3 T cell receptor beta chains share one sample of origin, sequenced in a study of T-cell memory formation after mild COVID-19. Using its own MiXCR run on the 5' RACE reads, TCRdb lists one record per CDR3 protein. The data contain roughly 340,000 distinct CDR3 sequences, around a fifth of them seen just once; the ten biggest clones take up around 20%. Sequencing input: PBMCs or a T cell subset sorted from them (not recorded which). The receptors originated from a man between 18 and 29 years old who had mild COVID-19 (a few samples of this study predate the infection). Cell type and time point are not known.

The V and J genes are TRBV7-6 and TRBJ2-5, with 11 bases lining up with TRBD2. CDR1 is SGHVS and CDR2 is FNYEAQ in the germline V gene. Unmatched junction bases numbered 9, after V lost 7 bases and J lost 5 bases. The CDR3 runs 15 residues. CDR3: CASKKTGTSGETQYF. As DNA, the CDR3 is TGTGCCAGCAAAAAAACAGGGACTAGCGGTGAGACCCAGTACTTC.

The chain is built from TRBV7-9 and TRBJ1-5; TRBD1 matches at 7 bases. The CDR3 has 15 residues. The J segment lost 8 bases and the V segment lost 6 bases, leaving 13 bases of the junction unmatched. Germline V lookup: CDR1 SEHNR, CDR2 FQNEAQ (reference sequence). Here the CDR3 DNA reads TGTGCCAGCAGTACGTTGGGGAGGGGGCTAGAGCCCCAGCATTTT. Its protein product is CASSTLGRGLEPQHF. Supplemented by reference TRBV7-9 and TRBJ1-5, the full variable domain reads DTGVSQNPRHKITKRGQNVTFRCDPISEHNRLYWYRQTLGQGPEFLTYFQNEAQLEKSRLLSDRFSAERPKGSFSTLEIQRTEQGDSAMYLCASSTLGRGLEPQHFGDGTRLSIL.

The chain uses TRBV20-1 and TRBJ1-2; unclear D gene. There are 11 residues in the CDR3. V dropped 6 bases and J dropped 4 bases, with 9 bases sitting between them. The germline V gene has CDR1 DFQATT and CDR2 SNEGSKA (reference sequence). The chain's CDR3 is CSAPGIYGYTF. The CDR3 nucleotides read TGCAGTGCCCCGGGGATCTATGGCTACACCTTC.